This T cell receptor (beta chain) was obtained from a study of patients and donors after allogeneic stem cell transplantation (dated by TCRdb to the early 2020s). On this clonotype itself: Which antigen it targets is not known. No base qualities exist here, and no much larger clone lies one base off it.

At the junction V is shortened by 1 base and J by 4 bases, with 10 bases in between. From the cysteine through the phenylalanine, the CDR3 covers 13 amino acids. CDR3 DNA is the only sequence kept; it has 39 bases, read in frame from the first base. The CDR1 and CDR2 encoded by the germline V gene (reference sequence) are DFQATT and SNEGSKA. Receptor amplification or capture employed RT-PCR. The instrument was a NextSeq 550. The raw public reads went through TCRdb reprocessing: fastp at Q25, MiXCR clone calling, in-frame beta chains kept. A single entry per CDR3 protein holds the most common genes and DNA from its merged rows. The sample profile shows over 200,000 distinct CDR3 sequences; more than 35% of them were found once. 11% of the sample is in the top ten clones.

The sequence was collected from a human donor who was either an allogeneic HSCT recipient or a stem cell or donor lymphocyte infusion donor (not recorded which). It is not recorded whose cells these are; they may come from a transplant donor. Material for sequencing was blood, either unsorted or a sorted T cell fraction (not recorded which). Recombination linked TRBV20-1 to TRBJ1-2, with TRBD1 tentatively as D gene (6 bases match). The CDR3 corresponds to CSARAGEAYGYTF. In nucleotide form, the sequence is TGCAGTGCTAGAGCAGGGGAGGCCTATGGCTACACCTTC.